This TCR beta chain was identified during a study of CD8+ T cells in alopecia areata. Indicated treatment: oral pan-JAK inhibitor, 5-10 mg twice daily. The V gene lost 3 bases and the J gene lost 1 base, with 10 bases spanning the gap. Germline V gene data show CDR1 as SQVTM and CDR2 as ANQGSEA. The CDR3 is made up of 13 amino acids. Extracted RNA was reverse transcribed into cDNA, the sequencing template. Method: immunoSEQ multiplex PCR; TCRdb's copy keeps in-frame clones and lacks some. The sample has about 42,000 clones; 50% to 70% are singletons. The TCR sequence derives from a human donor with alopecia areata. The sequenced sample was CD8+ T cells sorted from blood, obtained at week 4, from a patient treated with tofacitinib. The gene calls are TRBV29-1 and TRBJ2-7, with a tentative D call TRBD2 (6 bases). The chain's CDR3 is CSVEGGKSYEQYF. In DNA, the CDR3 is TGCAGCGTTGAGGGCGGGAAGTCCTACGAGCAGTACTTC.